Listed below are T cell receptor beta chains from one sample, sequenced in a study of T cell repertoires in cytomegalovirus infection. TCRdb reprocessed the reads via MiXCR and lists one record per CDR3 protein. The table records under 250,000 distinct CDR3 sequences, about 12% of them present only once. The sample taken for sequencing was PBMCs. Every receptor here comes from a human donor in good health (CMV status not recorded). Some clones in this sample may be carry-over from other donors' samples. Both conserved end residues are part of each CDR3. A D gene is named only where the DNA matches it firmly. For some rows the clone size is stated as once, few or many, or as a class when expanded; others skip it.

CDR3: CASSLTWTANYGYTF
DNA: TGTGCCAGCAGCTTAACGTGGACTGCCAACTATGGCTACACCTTC
size: many
J: TRBJ1-2
D: .
V: TRBV7-2

CDR3: CASSSDFDRNTIYF
DNA: TGTGCCAGCAGTTCGGACTTCGATAGAAACACCATATATTTT
size: few
J: TRBJ1-3
D: .
V: TRBV12-3/TRBV12-4

CDR3: CASSLELAGGRDNEQFF
DNA: TGTGCCAGCAGTTTAGAGCTAGCGGGGGGGCGGGACAATGAGCAGTTCTTC
size: many
J: TRBJ2-1
D: TRBD2
V: TRBV28

CDR3: CASSPWDSHSYEQYF
DNA: TGTGCCAGTAGTCCTTGGGACAGCCACTCCTACGAGCAGTACTTC
size: many
J: TRBJ2-7
D: TRBD1
V: TRBV19

CDR3: CASSGGGRAYHNEQFF
DNA: TGTGCCAGTAGTGGAGGGGGGAGGGCCTACCACAATGAGCAGTTCTTC
size: many
J: TRBJ2-1
D: .
V: TRBV19

CDR3: CSVHYTEAFF
DNA: TGCAGCGTTCACTACACTGAAGCTTTCTTT
size: many
J: TRBJ1-1
D: .
V: TRBV29-1

CDR3: CASRAARGRPYEQYF
DNA: TGTGCCAGCAGAGCCGCGAGGGGGCGGCCCTACGAGCAGTACTTC
size: many
J: TRBJ2-7
D: TRBD1
V: TRBV6-1

CDR3: CASCQGKNTEAFF
DNA: TGTGCCAGTTGCCAGGGGAAGAACACTGAAGCTTTCTTT
size: many
J: TRBJ1-1
D: .
V: TRBV19

CDR3: CASSLTGGQGLHNEQFF
DNA: TGTGCCAGCAGCTTAACGGGGGGACAGGGTCTACACAATGAGCAGTTCTTC
size: many
J: TRBJ2-1
D: TRBD1
V: TRBV7-3

CDR3: CASSLGSTQDYEQYF
DNA: TGTGCCAGCAGCTTAGGGTCTACCCAGGACTACGAGCAGTACTTC
size: many
J: TRBJ2-7
D: .
V: TRBV7-8

CDR3: CASSPDGFYEQYF
DNA: TGTGCCAGCAGCCCCGACGGTTTTTACGAGCAGTACTTC
size: many
J: TRBJ2-7
D: .
V: TRBV7-3

CDR3: CASSSLGRYSTDTQYF
DNA: TGTGCCAGCAGCTCCCTTGGGAGGTATAGCACAGATACGCAGTATTTT
size: many
J: TRBJ2-3
D: .
V: TRBV7-2

CDR3: CATSDATGVETQYF
DNA: TGTGCCACCAGTGATGCGACAGGGGTAGAGACCCAGTACTTC
size: .
J: TRBJ2-5
D: TRBD1
V: TRBV24-1

CDR3: CASSQDNEQFF
DNA: TGTGCCAGCAGCCAGGACAATGAGCAGTTCTTC
size: many
J: TRBJ2-1
D: .
V: TRBV7-7

CDR3: CASSIGLEAFF
DNA: TGTGCCAGTAGTATCGGTCTTGAAGCTTTCTTT
size: .
J: TRBJ1-1
D: .
V: TRBV19

CDR3: CASSLSQSATQYF
DNA: TGTGCCAGCAGCTTATCGCAGTCGGCGACCCAGTACTTC
size: many
J: TRBJ2-5
D: .
V: TRBV7-9

CDR3: CASSQGLVPYEQYF
DNA: TGTGCCAGCAGCCAGGGACTAGTCCCCTACGAGCAGTACTTC
size: many
J: TRBJ2-7
D: TRBD2
V: TRBV7-2

CDR3: CAISWTGEHGYTF
DNA: TGTGCCATCAGTTGGACAGGGGAGCATGGCTACACCTTC
size: many
J: TRBJ1-2
D: TRBD1
V: TRBV10-3

CDR3: CASSSGERGGSTDTQYF
DNA: TGTGCCAGCAGCTCCGGGGAGCGGGGGGGAAGCACAGATACGCAGTATTTT
size: .
J: TRBJ2-3
D: TRBD2
V: TRBV5-4

CDR3: CASSPIRGSREKLFF
DNA: TGTGCCAGCAGCCCGATCAGGGGTAGTCGAGAAAAACTGTTTTTT
size: many
J: TRBJ1-4
D: .
V: TRBV7-2

CDR3: CASSIDMARNEQFF
DNA: TGTGCCAGTAGTATAGATATGGCGAGGAATGAGCAGTTCTTC
size: .
J: TRBJ2-1
D: .
V: TRBV19

CDR3: CASSLFGTSLSVKLFF
DNA: TGTGCCAGCAGTTTATTCGGCACATCGTTATCTGTGAAACTGTTTTTT
size: .
J: TRBJ1-4
D: .
V: TRBV28

CDR3: CASSTGGSSPLHF
DNA: TGTGCCAGCTCCACAGGGGGCTCTTCACCCCTCCACTTT
size: many
J: TRBJ1-6
D: TRBD1
V: TRBV6-5

CDR3: CASSLVRYEQYF
DNA: TGTGCCAGCAGCTTAGTGCGCTACGAGCAGTACTTC
size: many
J: TRBJ2-7
D: .
V: TRBV7-2

CDR3: CSAVRDTANYGYTF
DNA: TGCAGTGCTGTCCGGGACACAGCTAACTATGGCTACACCTTC
size: few
J: TRBJ1-2
D: .
V: TRBV20-1

CDR3: CSVEDPRYSEAFF
DNA: TGCAGCGTTGAAGATCCGAGGTACAGTGAAGCTTTCTTT
size: once
J: TRBJ1-1
D: .
V: TRBV29-1

CDR3: CASSSFGQGEQFF
DNA: TGTGCCAGCAGTTCATTCGGACAGGGAGAGCAGTTCTTC
size: .
J: TRBJ2-1
D: TRBD1
V: TRBV6-2/TRBV6-3

CDR3: CASSLPRRESDTGELFF
DNA: TGTGCCAGCAGTTTACCCCGAAGGGAAAGCGACACCGGGGAGCTGTTTTTT
size: many
J: TRBJ2-2
D: .
V: TRBV28

CDR3: CASSATPQALNEKLFF
DNA: TGCGCCAGCAGTGCAACGCCGCAGGCGTTAAATGAAAAACTGTTTTTT
size: once
J: TRBJ1-4
D: .
V: TRBV4-3

CDR3: CASTGGISYEQYF
DNA: TGTGCCAGCACAGGGGGGATTTCCTACGAGCAGTACTTC
size: many
J: TRBJ2-7
D: .
V: TRBV7-9

CDR3: CATSPVPGDQGTQYF
DNA: TGTGCCACCAGTCCCGTCCCGGGGGACCAAGGTACGCAGTATTTT
size: many
J: TRBJ2-3
D: .
V: TRBV24-1